A single sample is the source of the 28 T cell receptor beta chains below, sequenced in a study of Graves' ophthalmopathy and Graves' hyperthyroidism. Investigators amplified TCR beta CDR3 regions from RNA transcripts. HTBI-primed first-round RT-PCR preceded second-round multiplex PCR. One entry per CDR3 protein, called by TCRdb with MiXCR from the multiplex PCR reads. The table lists almost 750,000 distinct CDR3 sequences, roughly two fifths of them singletons, with approximately 43% in the top ten. The sample consisted of peripheral blood. Every receptor here comes from an adult man with Graves' ophthalmopathy.

This clonotype came up a few times. The CDR3 bases are TGTGCCAGCAGCCCGACAGGGGGAAGGTACGAGCAGTACTTC. It encodes CASSPTGGRYEQYF. V is TRBV6-4 and J is TRBJ2-7; 9 bases fit TRBD1. Germline CDR1 reads MRHNA; CDR2 reads SNTAGT. V was pared by 6 bases and J by 4 bases, with 7 bases of the junction left unmatched. CDR3 length: 14 residues.

The V call is TRBV19, the J call TRBJ1-6, with TRBD1 matching over 8 bases. Germline CDR1 reads LNHDA; CDR2 reads SQIVND (reference sequence). V dropped 11 bases and J dropped 10; count of bases not matched to a gene: 13. CDR3 size: 14 residues. For the CDR3, the DNA is TGTGCCTCTGACCCGGGACAGGAGGGATCACCCCTCCACTTT. Translating gives CASDPGQEGSPLHF.

The table lists this clonotype with a few counts. The chain joins TRBV7-9 to TRBJ1-5; D is perhaps TRBD1 (6 bases). Between the trimmed V and J ends, which lost 4 bases and 0 bases, there was a span of 13 bases. CDR1 SEHNR and CDR2 FQNEAQ come from the germline V gene (reference sequence). The CDR3 runs 16 residues. The CDR3 here is CASSSDAGDSNQPQHF. Written as DNA, the CDR3 is TGTGCCAGCAGCTCCGACGCAGGGGATAGCAATCAGCCCCAGCATTTT.

This clonotype was picked up many times. V and J are TRBV7-9 and TRBJ2-7, with 9 bases fitting TRBD1. Losses at the gene ends were 3 bases for V and 2 bases for J; bases not matched to a gene: 2. The CDR3 contains 14 residues. Germline loops: CDR1 SEHNR, CDR2 FQNEAQ (reference sequence). For the CDR3, the DNA is TGTGCCAGCAGCTTGGGACAGGGAACCTACGAGCAGTACTTC. Protein sequence: CASSLGQGTYEQYF.

A few counts support this clonotype. The V gene is TRBV7-9, the J gene TRBJ2-3, with no clear D. This CDR3 spans 15 amino acids. Trimming removed 2 bases at V and 0 bases at J, with 9 bases between. Germline V lookup: CDR1 SEHNR, CDR2 FQNEAQ (reference sequence). CDR3 in DNA: TGTGCCAGCAGCTTATTCAGCGATAGCACAGATACGCAGTATTTT. Translating it yields CASSLFSDSTDTQYF.

This clonotype appeared many times. CDR3 residues: CASSLGGQPLYGYTF. The CDR3 coding sequence is TGTGCCAGCAGCTTAGGGGGACAGCCACTATATGGCTACACCTTC. The rearrangement uses TRBV7-9 and TRBJ1-2, with 7 bases fitting TRBD1. CDR3 length: 15 amino acids. CDR1 SEHNR and CDR2 FQNEAQ come from the germline V gene (reference sequence). J was trimmed by 5 bases and V by 1 base; bases with no gene match: 7.

Many counts were recorded for this clonotype. The chain carries TRBV19 and TRBJ1-5; unclear D gene. The CDR3 consists of 14 residues. The V gene's germline CDR1 is LNHDA and CDR2 SQIVND (reference sequence). The ends were cut back, 7 bases at V and 4 bases at J, with 14 bases in the middle. The CDR3 DNA reads as TGTGCCAGTACCTCGCCCCGTACAAATCAGCCCCAGCATTTT. Residues: CASTSPRTNQPQHF.

As for this clonotype: The conserved phenylalanine or tryptophan normally closing the CDR3 is absent here, so this likely arose from a read error. The chain couples TRBV7-9 to TRBJ1-1; D possibly corresponds to TRBD1 (5 bases). Trimming shortened V by 10 bases and J by 1 base, and 7 bases separated the two germline ends. Looked up from germline, CDR1 is SEHNR and CDR2 is FQNEAQ (reference sequence). CDR3 length: 11 amino acids. CDR3 coding DNA: TGTGCCACGGGGGAGAACACTGAAGCTTTCCTT. It yields the protein CATGENTEAFL.

The gene calls are TRBV6-1 and TRBJ2-7, with D uncertain. CDR3 size: 15 residues. Per the germline V gene, CDR1 is MNHNS and CDR2 is SASEGT. V was shortened by 0 bases and J by 1 base, with 10 bases between the two germline ends. The chain's CDR3 is CASSEALDVSYEQYF. In DNA form, the CDR3 reads TGTGCCAGCAGTGAAGCGTTGGACGTTTCCTACGAGCAGTACTTC.

The table lists this clonotype with many counts. This chain uses TRBV10-2 with TRBJ1-1, with D possibly TRBD1 on 6 matching bases. V lost 10 bases, J lost 1 base, and 13 bases lay in between. Per germline, CDR1 WSHSY and CDR2 SAAADI. The CDR3 covers 13 residues. The CDR3 nucleotides read TGCGCCAAGACGGACAGACCGAACACTGAAGCTTTCTTT. Translation gives CAKTDRPNTEAFF.

Only a few counts were recorded for this clonotype. V is TRBV24-1 and J is TRBJ1-5; 7 bases are a match to TRBD1. The V gene end was trimmed by 11 bases and the J gene end by 9 bases; junction bases not matched to a gene: 15. From germline, CDR1 is KGHDR and CDR2 SFDVKD. The CDR3 runs to 14 residues. The CDR3 loop reads CASSPRTGSPPQHF. The CDR3 DNA reads TGTGCCAGCTCACCTCGGACAGGATCCCCGCCCCAGCATTTT.

This chain connects TRBV2 to TRBJ2-7, with TRBD1 matching 11 bases. Unmatched junction bases numbered 14, after V lost 5 bases and J lost 5 bases. The germline V gene encodes CDR1 SNHLY and CDR2 FYNNEI. The CDR3 is made up of 17 amino acids. As DNA, the CDR3 is TGTGCCAGCAGTTTCAGCGATTGGACAGGGGGCGAAGACGAGCAGTACTTC. Protein product: CASSFSDWTGGEDEQYF.

This clonotype was counted once. In this CDR3 the conserved last residue, phenylalanine or tryptophan, is missing, so a read error is likely. This rearrangement joins TRBV2 to TRBJ2-2; the D gene is possibly TRBD1 (6 bases). CDR1 and CDR2 (germline): SNHLY, FYNNEI. Trimming pared 3 bases from V and 5 bases from J, leaving 7 bases between. This CDR3 is 13 amino acids long. CDR3 region: CASSEDRTGELFY. The DNA for the CDR3 is TGTGCCAGCAGTGAGGACAGAACCGGGGAGCTGTTTTAT.

This clonotype was seen a handful of times. The V call is TRBV19, the J call TRBJ2-7; 8 positions match TRBD1. CDR1 and CDR2 (germline): LNHDA, SQIVND (reference sequence). The CDR3 runs 15 residues. V was pared by 5 bases and J by 2 bases, with 8 bases of the junction left unmatched. CDR3 in amino acids: CASSFSTGGTYEQYF. In DNA, the CDR3 is TGTGCCAGTAGTTTCTCTACAGGGGGGACCTACGAGCAGTACTTC.

This clonotype was recorded at least ten times. For the CDR3, the DNA is TGTGCCAGCGGGGACACCTACTATGGCTACACCTTC. Amino acid sequence: CASGDTYYGYTF. The rearrangement joins TRBV2 to TRBJ1-2; perhaps TRBD1 as D (6 bases). The CDR3 length is 12 residues. Germline V CDR1 and CDR2: SNHLY, FYNNEI. V lost 8 bases to trimming and J lost 3 bases, with 10 bases between them.

Many counts were recorded for this clonotype. This chain joins TRBV9 and TRBJ2-7, with D unclear. Trimming left V 0 bases short and J 1 base short, with 11 bases between. The CDR3 runs 15 residues. Germline-derived CDR1 and CDR2 are SGDLS and YYNGEE. In DNA, the CDR3 is TGTGCCAGCAGCGTAGCCCCCGCCAGGTCCTACGAGCAGTACTTC. Its protein is CASSVAPARSYEQYF.

This clonotype was recorded at least ten times. The chain links TRBV7-9 to TRBJ1-1; D may be TRBD1 (6 bases). The CDR3 has 16 residues. The V end was cut by 5 bases, the J end by 1 base, with 17 bases between. Germline CDR1 SEHNR, CDR2 FQNEAQ (reference sequence). The CDR3 loop is CASSTPRQGRNTEAFF. DNA for the CDR3: TGTGCCAGCAGCACCCCCAGGCAGGGGAGGAACACTGAAGCTTTCTTT.

About this clonotype itself: Relative to the germline gene, one junction end is altered; a read error may explain this. V and J are TRBV11-2 and TRBJ1-1; weak D call: TRBD1 (5 bases). This CDR3 contains 13 residues. The germline CDR1 and CDR2 sequences are SGHAT and FQNNGV. CDR3 sequence reads: CTSSLGRNTEAFF. The CDR3 DNA is TGTACCAGCAGCCTGGGACGGAACACTGAAGCTTTCTTT.

On this clonotype itself: Just one base apart from a much larger clone, this may be a read error. This chain uses TRBV7-2 with TRBJ2-5; D is undetermined. Germline loops: CDR1 SGHTA, CDR2 FQGNSA. The CDR3 length is 13 residues. The V end was cut by 5 bases, the J end by 11 bases, with 18 bases between. The CDR3 sequence is CASSLTTYNEQYF. The CDR3 bases are TGTGCCAGCAGCCTAACAACCTACAATGAGCAGTACTTC.

The V gene is TRBV20-1, the J gene TRBJ2-5; 8 bases map to TRBD2. The J call is doubtful: the DNA matches TRBJ2-1 better. Germline V gene lookup returns CDR1 DFQATT and CDR2 SNEGSKA (reference sequence). This CDR3 is built from 14 residues. CDR3 bases: TGCAGTGCTCGACTAGCGCCTCCCCGCAATGAGCAGTTCTTC. It encodes CSARLAPPRNEQFF.

This clonotype came up many times. The chain carries TRBV2 and TRBJ1-6; no clear D. The CDR3 consists of 12 residues. Deletions cut 6 bases from V and 5 bases from J, with 5 bases between. In germline, CDR1 is SNHLY, CDR2 FYNNEI. CDR3 in DNA: TGTGCCAGCAGCCACAATAATTCACCCCTCCACTTT. This codes for CASSHNNSPLHF.

V and J are TRBV15 and TRBJ1-4; TRBD1 agrees at 11 bases. The germline V gene encodes CDR1 LNHNV and CDR2 YYDKDF (reference sequence). Trimming cost V 3 bases and J 7 bases; bases outside gene matches: 7. There are 16 residues in the CDR3. CDR3 in amino acids: CATSSEDRGRVEKLFF. The CDR3 coding sequence is TGTGCCACCAGCAGCGAGGACAGGGGGCGAGTTGAAAAACTGTTTTTT.

This clonotype has more than one count but fewer than ten. The chain links TRBV7-9 to TRBJ2-7, with 8 bases identical to TRBD2. The CDR3 spans 17 residues. The trim removed 5 bases at V and 7 bases at J, leaving 19 bases unmatched. Germline-derived CDR1 and CDR2 are SEHNR and FQNEAQ (reference sequence). The DNA for the CDR3 is TGTGCCAGCAGCCGCCCTCCCTCCAGCGGGGGCAAGGGGGAGCAGTACTTC. It codes for CASSRPPSSGGKGEQYF.

This clonotype was recorded many times. A clone one base away is much larger, so this may be a read error. This CDR3 reads CASSRTENYGYTF. The CDR3 bases are TGTGCCAGCAGCCGTACAGAGAACTATGGCTACACCTTC. The chain combines TRBV11-2 with TRBJ1-2; no reliable D call. This CDR3 is 13 amino acids long. Trimming left V 5 bases short and J 2 bases short, with 9 bases between. Germline V gene data show CDR1 as SGHAT and CDR2 as FQNNGV.

The sample holds many counts of this clonotype. The J gene is TRBJ2-7, the V gene TRBV7-9; 7 positions match TRBD1. Germline V gene data show CDR1 as SEHNR and CDR2 as FQNEAQ (reference sequence). J gave up 3 bases and V 8 bases, and 7 bases lay outside the gene matches. The CDR3 sequence is 13 residues long. Here the CDR3 DNA reads TGTGCCAGCGGGTTGGACAGGAGCTACGAGCAGTACTTC. Amino acids: CASGLDRSYEQYF. The complete variable domain, with remaining parts taken from reference TRBV7-9 and TRBJ2-7, reads DTGVSQNPRHKITKRGQNVTFRCDPISEHNRLYWYRQTLGQGPEFLTYFQNEAQLEKSRLLSDRFSAERPKGSFSTLEIQRTEQGDSAMYLCASGLDRSYEQYFGPGTRLTVT.

Concerning this clonotype itself: A read error may produce the germline difference seen at one junction end. The J gene is TRBJ1-6, the V gene TRBV7-9; D is uncertain. Germline V gene sequence: CDR1 SEHNR, CDR2 FQNEAQ (reference sequence). The CDR3 is 16 amino acids. The chain's CDR3 is CASSLDSEAYNSPLHF. The CDR3 coding sequence is TGCGCCAGCAGCCTAGATTCGGAAGCCTATAATTCACCCCTCCACTTT.

Concerning this clonotype: A read error may account for a junction end that differs from germline. Here the CDR3 DNA reads TGTGCCAGCAGTCCCCGACGACAGGGTCGCAATCAGCCCCAGCATTTT. The encoded protein is CASSPRRQGRNQPQHF. The chain is built from TRBV24-1 and TRBJ1-5; TRBD1 agrees at 7 bases. The CDR3 contains 16 residues. The V gene's germline CDR1 is KGHDR and CDR2 SFDVKD.

The chain combines TRBV7-3 with TRBJ2-7; 10 nucleotides agree with TRBD2. Near its end, the DNA agrees better with TRBJ2-1, so the J call may be wrong. Looked up from germline, CDR1 is SGHTA and CDR2 is FQGTGA. This CDR3 has 19 residues. The chain's CDR3 is CASSLRGSGRTIAYNEQFF. DNA of the CDR3: TGTGCCAGCAGCTTAAGGGGTAGCGGGAGGACCATCGCCTACAATGAGCAGTTCTTC.